The 29 T cell receptor beta chains below come from one sample, sequenced in a study of cytomegalovirus exposure and HLA in healthy donors. PCR amplification relied on 60 Vbeta primers (plus 13 Jbeta primers). TCRdb's copy holds only in-frame clones and misses some; the assay was immunoSEQ multiplex PCR. The data hold about 140,000 clones, with around 75% observed a single time. Sequencing was performed on PBMCs. These receptors were obtained from a man in his forties in good health and CMV-seronegative.

The chain carries TRBV18 and TRBJ2-1; the match to TRBD1 covers 7 bases. V gave up 2 bases and J gave up 0 bases; unmatched junction bases: 7. The CDR3 is 17 residues long. Germline V lookup: CDR1 KGHSH, CDR2 LQKENI. As DNA, the CDR3 is TGTGCCAGCTCACCAGCGACAGGGCTACGCTCCTACAATGAGCAGTTCTTC. Protein product: CASSPATGLRSYNEQFF.

This clone was seen only a few times. The genes are TRBV2 and TRBJ2-7, with TRBD1 matching over 7 bases. V lost 4 bases and J lost 6; bases outside the gene matches: 6. The CDR3 is made up of 13 amino acids. The germline V gene encodes CDR1 SNHLY and CDR2 FYNNEI. As DNA, the CDR3 is TGTGCCAGCAGTGTACAGGGGTGGCTCGAGCAGTACTTC. Translating it yields CASSVQGWLEQYF.

The rearrangement joins TRBV29-1 to TRBJ2-3, with TRBD2 identical over 9 bases. The CDR3 covers 13 residues. J lost 0 bases, V lost 8 bases, and 3 bases had no gene match. Looked up from germline, CDR1 is SQVTM and CDR2 is ANQGSEA. The CDR3 loop is CSQSGGSTDTQYF. The CDR3 DNA reads TGCAGCCAAAGCGGGGGGAGCACAGATACGCAGTATTTT.

This chain uses TRBV28 with TRBJ1-4; D is ambiguous. The CDR3 is made up of 17 amino acids. Trimming took 1 base from V and 5 from J, leaving 17 bases between them. Germline CDR1 is MDHEN and CDR2 is SYDVKM. In DNA form, the CDR3 reads TGTGCCAGCAGTTTATCCGGTTTGAGGAGATTAAATGAAAAACTGTTTTTT. Encoded protein: CASSLSGLRRLNEKLFF.

This chain uses TRBV5-6 with TRBJ2-3, with a weak D call TRBD2 (5 bases). V dropped 2 bases and J dropped 2 bases, with 18 bases sitting between them. The CDR3 sequence is 17 residues long. In germline, CDR1 is SGHDT, CDR2 YYEEEE. Here the CDR3 reads CASSLLLTGIITDTQYF. The CDR3 DNA follows: TGTGCCAGCAGCTTACTCTTAACCGGGATTATCACAGATACGCAGTATTTT.

The genes are TRBV25-1 and TRBJ1-2; D remains ambiguous. Germline V CDR1 and CDR2: MGHDK, SYGVNS. With 5 bases removed from V and 4 bases from J, the gap between germline ends came to 11 bases. The CDR3 contains 13 residues. CDR3 DNA sequence: TGTGCCAGCAGTATAGAAGTCTTCTATGGCTACACCTTC. It is translated as CASSIEVFYGYTF.

This rearrangement joins TRBV7-2 to TRBJ2-2; possible D gene TRBD2, 6 bases. This CDR3 is 16 amino acids long. Germline CDR1 reads SGHTA; CDR2 reads FQGNSA. Trimming shortened V by 1 base and J by 4 bases, and 13 bases separated the two germline ends. CDR3 sequence reads: CASSLGDRGGTGELFF. The DNA for the CDR3 is TGTGCCAGCAGCTTAGGAGACCGGGGAGGCACCGGGGAGCTGTTTTTT.

The chain has TRBV15 and TRBJ2-7, with 11 positions matching TRBD2. Germline values: CDR1 LNHNV, CDR2 YYDKDF (reference sequence). The junction had 10 bases not matched to a gene; V was cut back by 3 bases and J by 0 bases. The CDR3 runs to 18 residues. The CDR3 sequence: CATSRKLGLADSSYEQYF. The CDR3 DNA sequence: TGTGCCACCAGCAGGAAGTTGGGACTAGCGGATAGCTCCTACGAGCAGTACTTC.

The chain joins TRBV5-4 to TRBJ2-3; 10 positions agree with TRBD2. Germline CDR1 and CDR2: SGHNT and YYREEE (reference sequence). The CDR3 spans 16 residues. The junction had 6 bases not matched to a gene; V was cut back by 4 bases and J by 1 base. The CDR3 is CASSRLLAGGTDTQYF. Here the CDR3 DNA reads TGTGCCAGCAGCCGCCTCCTAGCGGGGGGCACAGATACGCAGTATTTT.

This chain connects TRBV7-3 to TRBJ2-3; D not resolved. The CDR3 runs 13 residues. Trimming stripped 5 bases from V and 4 bases from J, with 10 bases between. The germline V gene has CDR1 SGHTA and CDR2 FQGTGA. The CDR3 nucleotides read TGTGCCAGCAGCAGAATCGGTCCAGATACGCAGTATTTT. The encoded protein is CASSRIGPDTQYF.

V is TRBV5-6 and J is TRBJ2-2; D remains unclear. Germline V gene sequence: CDR1 SGHDT, CDR2 YYEEEE. The CDR3 length is 15 residues. V shed 4 bases and J shed 0 bases, with 10 bases lying between them. CDR3 sequence (DNA): TGTGCCAGCAGCCCGGAGCTAGCGAACACCGGGGAGCTGTTTTTT. As protein: CASSPELANTGELFF.

This sequence joins TRBV27 and TRBJ2-2, with 9 positions matching TRBD1. The CDR3 consists of 14 residues. Germline loops: CDR1 MNHEY, CDR2 SMNVEV (reference sequence). J lost 7 bases, V lost 5 bases, and 5 bases had no gene match. The CDR3 protein is CASSPGTGFGELFF. The CDR3 nucleotides read TGTGCCAGCAGTCCCGGGACAGGGTTCGGGGAGCTGTTTTTT.

This sequence joins TRBV4-3 and TRBJ1-4; D ambiguous. The CDR3 contains 17 residues. The germline V gene encodes CDR1 LGHNA and CDR2 YSLEER. Trimming removed 0 bases from V and 6 bases from J, with 17 bases in between. CDR3 in DNA: TGCGCCAGCAGCCAAGACGGATCCAACAGACCCTATGAAAAACTGTTTTTT. The encoded protein is CASSQDGSNRPYEKLFF.

V usage is TRBV9 and J usage is TRBJ1-2; TRBD1 matches 11 bases. The junction had 3 bases not matched to a gene; V was cut back by 6 bases and J by 2 bases. CDR1 is SGDLS, CDR2 YYNGEE, per germline. The CDR3 loop spans 14 amino acids. CDR3 coding DNA: TGTGCCAGCACCGGGACAGGGGGGAACTATGGCTACACCTTC. Its protein is CASTGTGGNYGYTF.

The V call is TRBV7-6, the J call TRBJ2-3; weak D call: TRBD1 (6 bases). V was clipped by 5 bases and J by 2 bases, with 14 bases between them. Germline-derived CDR1 and CDR2 are SGHVS and FNYEAQ. The CDR3 is 15 amino acids. The CDR3: CASSATGALTDTQYF. The CDR3 coding sequence is TGTGCCAGCAGCGCGACAGGCGCCCTCACAGATACGCAGTATTTT.

This clone has a handful of counts. The J gene is TRBJ2-7, the V gene TRBV29-1, with a possible D match to TRBD2 (6 bases). This CDR3 comprises 12 residues. With 8 bases removed from V and 4 bases from J, the gap between germline ends came to 15 bases. Germline assignment: CDR1 SQVTM and CDR2 ANQGSEA. The CDR3 loop is CSTGGFGYEQYF. The CDR3, as DNA: TGCAGCACCGGGGGTTTCGGATACGAGCAGTACTTC.

CDR3 loop: CASSDSGGITDTQYF. CDR3 in DNA: TGTGCCAGCAGTGATAGCGGGGGGATCACAGATACGCAGTATTTT. The chain uses TRBV25-1 and TRBJ2-3, with 10 bases that match TRBD2. V dropped 3 bases and J dropped 2; count of bases not matched to a gene: 2. Germline V gene sequence: CDR1 MGHDK, CDR2 SYGVNS. This CDR3 spans 15 amino acids.

This clone was observed a few times. This chain links TRBV11-2 with TRBJ2-5, with 7 bases lining up with TRBD1. The CDR3 has 13 amino acids. J gave up 5 bases and V 5 bases, and 5 bases lay outside the gene matches. The germline CDR1 and CDR2 sequences are SGHAT and FQNNGV. CDR3 in amino acids: CASSIDRAETQYF. CDR3 in DNA: TGTGCCAGCAGCATCGACAGGGCTGAGACCCAGTACTTC.

The V gene is TRBV29-1, the J gene TRBJ1-4; 8 nucleotides agree with TRBD1. With 7 bases clipped from V and 5 bases from J, the junction kept 18 bases outside the gene matches. Germline CDR1 and CDR2: SQVTM and ANQGSEA. This CDR3 region has 17 residues. As DNA, the CDR3 is TGCAGCGCTAGGCAGGGCGGGACAGGTGTTAAAAATGAAAAACTGTTTTTT. Protein sequence: CSARQGGTGVKNEKLFF. The full variable domain, in which reference TRBV29-1 and TRBJ1-4 provide the parts outside the CDR3, is SAVISQKPSRDICQRGTSLTIQCQVDSQVTMMFWYRQQPGQSLTLIATANQGSEATYESGFVIDKFPISRPNLTFSTLTVSNMSPEDSSIYLCSARQGGTGVKNEKLFFGSGTQLSVL.

The J gene is TRBJ1-1, the V gene TRBV14; D not certain. V was cut by 4 bases and J by 0 bases, with 15 bases left in between. Germline CDR1 is SGHDN and CDR2 is FVKESK. CDR3 length equals 16 residues. The CDR3 nucleotides are TGTGCCAGCAGCCGTCCCCGTGGCAGTATGAACACTGAAGCTTTCTTT. It yields the protein CASSRPRGSMNTEAFF.

The rearrangement joins TRBV15 to TRBJ1-4; the D gene is possibly TRBD1 (6 bases). This CDR3 comprises 13 residues. Between the trimmed V and J ends, which lost 5 bases and 6 bases, there was a span of 10 bases. Per the germline V gene, CDR1 is LNHNV and CDR2 is YYDKDF (reference sequence). CDR3 coding DNA: TGTGCCACCAGCTTCAAGGGGGATGAAAAACTGTTTTTT. Protein sequence: CATSFKGDEKLFF.

The V and J genes are TRBV2 and TRBJ1-5; D call uncertain. The V and J ends lost 4 bases and 2 bases respectively, with 18 bases between them. This CDR3 region has 17 residues. Germline loops: CDR1 SNHLY, CDR2 FYNNEI. CDR3 in DNA: TGTGCCAGCAGTGGGATGCGACAAAACGTGGGCAATCAGCCCCAGCATTTT. It specifies CASSGMRQNVGNQPQHF.

The rearrangement links TRBV30 to TRBJ2-5; 9 nucleotides match TRBD2. Unmatched junction bases numbered 1, after V lost 4 bases and J lost 4 bases. CDR3 size: 12 residues. Germline CDR1 and CDR2: GTSNPN and SVGIG (reference sequence). CDR3 amino acids: CAWNSGGETQYF. CDR3 sequence (DNA): TGTGCCTGGAATAGCGGGGGAGAGACCCAGTACTTC.

This clone was found once. The rearrangement joins TRBV7-9 to TRBJ2-1; D may be TRBD2 (6 bases). The CDR3 covers 13 residues. The germline V gene encodes CDR1 SEHNR and CDR2 FQNEAQ (reference sequence). With 5 bases removed from V and 5 bases from J, the gap between germline ends came to 10 bases. Here the CDR3 reads CASSVPGDNEQFF. In nucleotides, the CDR3 is TGTGCCAGCAGCGTCCCGGGAGACAATGAGCAGTTCTTC. Combining the CDR3 with reference TRBV7-9 and TRBJ2-1 gives the whole variable domain DTGVSQNPRHKITKRGQNVTFRCDPISEHNRLYWYRQTLGQGPEFLTYFQNEAQLEKSRLLSDRFSAERPKGSFSTLEIQRTEQGDSAMYLCASSVPGDNEQFFGPGTRLTVL.

This chain connects TRBV6-1 to TRBJ1-2; 8 nucleotides align to TRBD1. CDR1 is MNHNS, CDR2 SASEGT, per germline. The CDR3 consists of 13 residues. J lost 6 bases, V lost 7 bases, and 7 bases had no gene match. This chain's CDR3 is CASTLGTGHGYTF. DNA of the CDR3: TGTGCCAGCACCCTGGGGACAGGCCATGGCTACACCTTC.

In this sample, this clone turned up a few times. The gene calls are TRBV5-1 and TRBJ1-5; a weak D match, TRBD1 (5 bases). Germline assignment: CDR1 SGHRS and CDR2 YFSETQ. This CDR3 comprises 14 residues. V was clipped by 0 bases and J by 6 bases, with 10 bases between them. CDR3 coding DNA: TGCGCCAGCAGCTTGGGGGATAGGGGTCAGCCCCAGCATTTT. Residues: CASSLGDRGQPQHF.

The V gene is TRBV30, the J gene TRBJ1-6, with 9 bases that match TRBD1. This CDR3 has 15 amino acids. Losses at the gene ends were 5 bases for V and 9 bases for J; bases not matched to a gene: 11. Per the germline V gene, CDR1 is GTSNPN and CDR2 is SVGIG (reference sequence). The CDR3 DNA reads TGTGCCTGGGCTACAGGACAGGGGAGAGGTTCACCCCTCCACTTT. It encodes CAWATGQGRGSPLHF.

As DNA, the CDR3 is TGCGCCAGCAGCCAGTTTATTACAGGGTTATCCTATAATTCACCCCTCCACTTT. This gives the protein CASSQFITGLSYNSPLHF. The J gene is TRBJ1-6, the V gene TRBV4-1; perhaps TRBD1 as D (6 bases). Germline V CDR1 and CDR2: MGHRA, YSYEKL. The CDR3 has 18 residues. Trimming shortened V by 3 bases and J by 1 base, and 16 bases separated the two germline ends.

This clone was found a few times. V usage is TRBV29-1 and J usage is TRBJ2-7, with a possible D match to TRBD1 (5 bases). CDR3 length: 14 residues. V lost 8 bases to trimming and J lost 1 base, with 18 bases between them. CDR1 SQVTM and CDR2 ANQGSEA come from the germline V gene. CDR3 protein: CSLKVWGRSYEQYF. The CDR3 bases are TGCAGCCTCAAAGTGTGGGGCCGATCCTACGAGCAGTACTTC.